The 24 T cell receptor beta chains below were found in one sample sequenced in a study of blood T cell repertoires in COVID-19. Profiled with immunoSEQ multiplex PCR; TCRdb holds only in-frame clones, not every one. The table records around 700,000 clones, 85% to 90% of them present only once. The sequenced sample was peripheral blood. The receptor set was obtained from a woman between 18 and 29 years old with acute or convalescent COVID-19.

The chain couples TRBV7-2 to TRBJ2-3, with 13 nucleotides matching TRBD2. The CDR3 has 16 residues. Germline V CDR1 and CDR2: SGHTA, FQGNSA. The ends lost 2 bases at V and 5 bases at J; junction bases unmatched: 4. The CDR3 is CASSLRTSGGQDTQYF. The CDR3 DNA reads as TGTGCCAGCAGCTTAAGGACTAGCGGGGGCCAAGATACGCAGTATTTT. Full variable domain (missing parts from reference TRBV7-2 and TRBJ2-3): GAGVSQSPSNKVTEKGKDVELRCDPISGHTALYWYRQSLGQGLEFLIYFQGNSAPDKSGLPSDRFSAERTGGSVSTLTIQRTQQEDSAVYLCASSLRTSGGQDTQYFGPGTRLTVL.

V usage is TRBV11-2 and J usage is TRBJ2-7; 7 nucleotides agree with TRBD1. Germline V lookup: CDR1 SGHAT, CDR2 FQNNGV. This CDR3 has 13 amino acids. V trimming: 5 bases; J trimming: 2 bases; junction bases outside the gene matches: 3. CDR3 sequence (DNA): TGTGCCAGCAGCCCCGGGACAGCCTACGAGCAGTACTTC. Encoded protein: CASSPGTAYEQYF.

This clone appeared a single time. J is TRBJ1-6 and V is TRBV2, with 8 bases lining up with TRBD1. CDR1 is SNHLY and CDR2 is FYNNEI in the germline V gene. CDR3 length equals 17 residues. V was pared by 5 bases and J by 1 base, with 7 bases of the junction left unmatched. CDR3: CASSPVQGASYNSPLHF. As DNA, the CDR3 is TGTGCCAGCAGTCCCGTTCAGGGGGCATCCTATAATTCACCCCTCCACTTT.

The chain has TRBV29-1 and TRBJ1-1; tentatively, D is TRBD1 (6 bases). Germline V gene data show CDR1 as SQVTM and CDR2 as ANQGSEA. This CDR3 spans 12 amino acids. Deletions cut 6 bases from V and 8 bases from J, with 16 bases between. CDR3 region: CSVRQALREAFF. The CDR3, as DNA: TGCAGCGTCCGACAGGCCCTTAGGGAAGCTTTCTTT.

This chain uses TRBV5-5 with TRBJ1-4; the match to TRBD1 covers 7 bases. V lost 4 bases and J lost 8; bases outside the gene matches: 14. This CDR3 has 16 residues. From germline, CDR1 is SGHKS and CDR2 YYEKEE (reference sequence). CDR3: CASSADTGALGEKLFF. CDR3 in DNA: TGTGCCAGCAGCGCGGATACAGGGGCCTTAGGGGAAAAACTGTTTTTT.

J is TRBJ1-2 and V is TRBV15, with a weak D call TRBD1 (6 bases). The CDR3 has 15 amino acids. Trimming took off 0 bases at V and 2 bases at J, with 10 bases between the two ends. From germline, CDR1 is LNHNV and CDR2 YYDKDF (reference sequence). Here the CDR3 reads CATSRERTENYGYTF. CDR3 nucleotides: TGTGCCACCAGCAGAGAAAGGACAGAGAACTATGGCTACACCTTC. The full variable domain, completed using reference TRBV15 and TRBJ1-2, is DAMVIQNPRYQVTQFGKPVTLSCSQTLNHNVMYWYQQKSSQAPKLLFHYYDKDFNNEADTPDNFQSRRPNTSFCFLDIRSPGLGDTAMYLCATSRERTENYGYTFGSGTRLTVV.

The rearrangement links TRBV5-1 to TRBJ2-2; D perhaps matches TRBD2 (6 bases). V was shortened by 4 bases and J by 3 bases, with 13 bases between the two germline ends. The V gene's germline CDR1 is SGHRS and CDR2 YFSETQ. The CDR3 runs 15 residues. The CDR3: CASSTGGMHTGELFF. The DNA for the CDR3 is TGCGCCAGCAGCACCGGGGGTATGCACACCGGGGAGCTGTTTTTT.

V is TRBV15 and J is TRBJ1-5; 8 nucleotides align to TRBD1. V lost 5 bases, J lost 6 bases, and 12 bases stayed unmatched. Germline V CDR1 and CDR2: LNHNV, YYDKDF (reference sequence). CDR3 length equals 16 residues. CDR3 loop: CATSASRGLTGQPQHF. The DNA of the CDR3 is TGTGCCACCAGCGCTTCCAGGGGGCTGACGGGTCAGCCCCAGCATTTT.

The V and J genes are TRBV14 and TRBJ1-2, with a possible D match to TRBD1 (6 bases). V lost 0 bases and J lost 6, with 14 bases in between. CDR1 SGHDN and CDR2 FVKESK come from the germline V gene. The CDR3 sequence is 15 residues long. Written as DNA, the CDR3 is TGTGCCAGCAGCCAAGAGCGCAGGGGAACCCATGGCTACACCTTC. It yields the protein CASSQERRGTHGYTF.

The chain has TRBV24-1 and TRBJ1-1, with D possibly TRBD1 on 5 matching bases. The germline V and J ends were trimmed by 4 bases and 4 bases, with 12 bases remaining between them. The CDR3 runs 14 residues. The germline gives CDR1 KGHDR, CDR2 SFDVKD. CDR3 in amino acids: CATSDPNQGTEAFF. The CDR3 DNA follows: TGTGCCACCAGTGACCCCAACCAGGGCACTGAAGCTTTCTTT.

This chain connects TRBV30 to TRBJ2-3; 7 bases match TRBD2. This CDR3 comprises 14 residues. Trimming removed 2 bases from V and 2 bases from J; junction bases left unmatched: 4. The germline V gene encodes CDR1 GTSNPN and CDR2 SVGIG (reference sequence). As DNA, the CDR3 is TGTGCCTGGAGTACCAGCGGGACCACAGATACGCAGTATTTT. It translates to CAWSTSGTTDTQYF.

The gene calls are TRBV19 and TRBJ2-2; D unclear. Germline CDR1 and CDR2: LNHDA and SQIVND (reference sequence). This CDR3 contains 15 residues. Between the trimmed V and J ends, which lost 2 bases and 2 bases, there was a span of 9 bases. The CDR3: CASSILLLNTGELFF. Here the CDR3 DNA reads TGTGCCAGTAGTATATTACTTTTAAACACCGGGGAGCTGTTTTTT.

This clone was counted a few times. In DNA, the CDR3 is TGCGCCAGCAGTGAGAAGGGCGGGGTCGGGACCCAGTACTTC. Protein product: CASSEKGGVGTQYF. This sequence joins TRBV10-2 and TRBJ2-5; tentative D call: TRBD2 (6 bases). The CDR3 consists of 14 residues. Deletions cut 2 bases from V and 7 bases from J, with 14 bases between. Germline V gene sequence: CDR1 WSHSY, CDR2 SAAADI.

The chain carries TRBV24-1 and TRBJ1-2; 7 bases align to TRBD1. The CDR3 is made up of 13 amino acids. V lost 6 bases and J lost 7; bases outside the gene matches: 7. CDR1 and CDR2 from the germline V gene are KGHDR and SFDVKD. The CDR3 DNA follows: TGTGCCACCAGTTATAGGGGGCGAGGTGGCTACACCTTC. Its protein product is CATSYRGRGGYTF.

The chain joins TRBV6-5 to TRBJ2-7; TRBD2 agrees at 8 bases. V trimming: 8 bases; J trimming: 3 bases; junction bases outside the gene matches: 9. Germline V lookup: CDR1 MNHEY, CDR2 SVGAGI. The CDR3 contains 14 residues. CDR3 sequence reads: CASGRGGTIYEQYF. CDR3 DNA sequence: TGTGCCAGCGGCCGGGGGGGGACGATCTACGAGCAGTACTTC.

This sequence joins TRBV12-3 or TRBV12-4 and TRBJ2-3; D is perhaps TRBD2 (6 bases). The CDR3 contains 13 residues. Deletions cut 4 bases from V and 3 bases from J, with 8 bases between. The CDR3 sequence is CASSWRGTDTQYF. In DNA, the CDR3 is TGTGCCAGCAGTTGGCGGGGAACAGATACGCAGTATTTT.

V and J are TRBV4-2 and TRBJ2-2, with D unclear. CDR3 length equals 11 residues. V was cut by 6 bases and J by 5 bases, with 4 bases left in between. Germline assignment: CDR1 LGHNA and CDR2 YNFKEQ. CDR3 nucleotides: TGTGCCAGCAGTCGGACCGGGGAGCTGTTTTTT. Translation: CASSRTGELFF.

The V and J genes are TRBV15 and TRBJ2-7; unclear D gene. This CDR3 contains 15 residues. CDR1 is LNHNV, CDR2 YYDKDF, per germline (reference sequence). The V end was cut by 0 bases, the J end by 5 bases, with 14 bases between. This CDR3 is CATSREHAPSNEQYF. In nucleotides, the CDR3 is TGTGCCACCAGCAGAGAGCACGCCCCCAGTAACGAGCAGTACTTC.

As regards this clone: At the DNA level, this CDR3 is encoded by other sequences in the same sample as well. This chain connects TRBV27 to TRBJ1-1; 7 nucleotides line up with TRBD1. The CDR3 runs to 16 residues. Looked up from germline, CDR1 is MNHEY and CDR2 is SMNVEV (reference sequence). V dropped 5 bases and J dropped 3; count of bases not matched to a gene: 12. This CDR3 reads CASSPLFTGVDTEAFF. The CDR3 coding sequence is TGTGCCAGCAGTCCTCTTTTCACAGGGGTAGACACTGAAGCTTTCTTT.

V gene TRBV3-1 (or the pseudogene TRBV3-2) combines with J gene TRBJ1-3; no definite D call. The germline V gene has CDR1 LGHDT and CDR2 YNNKEL (reference sequence). The CDR3 length is 15 residues. V was trimmed by 0 bases and J by 4 bases, leaving 10 bases between them. The CDR3 sequence is CASSQDPGSGNTIYF. As DNA, the CDR3 is TGTGCCAGCAGCCAAGATCCGGGGTCCGGAAACACCATATATTTT.

V usage is TRBV15 and J usage is TRBJ2-7; 7 positions match TRBD1. This CDR3 has 13 residues. CDR1 is LNHNV and CDR2 is YYDKDF in the germline V gene (reference sequence). V lost 8 bases to trimming and J lost 0 bases; unmatched junction nucleotides: 4. This chain's CDR3 is CATEGDSSYEQYF. CDR3 coding DNA: TGTGCCACCGAGGGGGACAGCTCCTACGAGCAGTACTTC.

This clone was found once. J is TRBJ1-5 and V is TRBV12-5; TRBD1 is a possible D gene (5 bases). The CDR3 has 13 amino acids. Germline V gene data show CDR1 as LGHNT and CDR2 as FRNRAP. V lost 5 bases to trimming and J lost 6 bases, with 11 bases between them. The CDR3: CASGNMDTQPQHF. The DNA of the CDR3 is TGTGCTAGTGGTAACATGGACACTCAGCCCCAGCATTTT.

This clone was counted once. V and J are TRBV3-1 (or the pseudogene TRBV3-2) and TRBJ1-1; D unresolved. V shed 2 bases and J shed 4 bases, with 14 bases lying between them. The CDR3 is 15 amino acids. Looked up from germline, CDR1 is LGHDT and CDR2 is YNNKEL (reference sequence). CDR3 residues: CASSQMAMGSTEAFF. CDR3 sequence (DNA): TGTGCCAGCAGCCAAATGGCTATGGGGAGCACTGAAGCTTTCTTT.

The V call is TRBV14, the J call TRBJ1-2; 8 positions match TRBD1. Trimming at V came to 4 bases and at J to 4 bases, leaving 2 bases not matched to a gene. There are 13 residues in the CDR3. The germline V gene has CDR1 SGHDN and CDR2 FVKESK. CDR3 sequence (DNA): TGTGCCAGCAGCCCGGACAGGGTCTATGGCTACACCTTC. It is translated as CASSPDRVYGYTF.